The T cell receptor (beta chain) under discussion was sequenced for a study of T cell clones after liver transplantation. CDR1 and CDR2 from the germline V gene are SEHNR and FQNEAQ (reference sequence). Trimming stripped 6 bases from V and 6 bases from J, with 11 bases between. The CDR3 runs to 13 residues. Clones were read by immunoSEQ multiplex PCR, and TCRdb kept only the in-frame ones, dropping some. The sample consists of 49,000 or so clones, roughly 71% of them appearing once. Sequencing was performed on CD4+ T cells from blood, taken 54 months after liver transplant. The source is a human patient who received a liver transplant. Some T cells may be supplied by the graft donor. The chain carries TRBV7-9 and TRBJ2-2; D gene unclear. The DNA of the CDR3 is TGTGCCAGCAGGACCTCCGGGTCCGGGGAGCTGTTTTTT. Its translation is CASRTSGSGELFF. Full variable domain (rest looked up from reference TRBV7-9 and TRBJ2-2): DTGVSQNPRHKITKRGQNVTFRCDPISEHNRLYWYRQTLGQGPEFLTYFQNEAQLEKSRLLSDRFSAERPKGSFSTLEIQRTEQGDSAMYLCASRTSGSGELFFGEGSRLTVL.